These T cell receptor beta chains were read from a single sample in a study of identical twins. TCRdb redid the calling of the 5' RACE reads with MiXCR, one entry per CDR3 protein. The sample has roughly 1,500,000 distinct CDR3 sequences; under 35% are singletons. The sample was cord blood. Receptors were obtained from a newborn girl in good health. The CDR3 runs from the conserved cysteine through the conserved F or W. A D gene is named only where the DNA matches it firmly. Clone size, where shown, is once, few, many, or a class for clones that have expanded.

cdr3_aa: CASGLGGPTDTQYF
cdr3_nt: TGTGCTAGTGGTTTGGGGGGGCCGACAGATACGCAGTATTTT
cdr3_length: 14
j_call: TRBJ2-3
clone_size: few
d_call: .
v_call: TRBV12-5

cdr3_aa: CATGTISYEQYF
cdr3_nt: TGTGCCACCGGGACAATCTCCTACGAGCAGTACTTC
cdr3_length: 12
j_call: TRBJ2-7
clone_size: .
d_call: .
v_call: TRBV15

cdr3_aa: CASSKKQGAPYNEQYF
cdr3_nt: TGTGCCAGCAGCAAAAAACAGGGGGCCCCTTACAATGAGCAGTACTTC
cdr3_length: 16
j_call: TRBJ2-7
clone_size: few
d_call: .
v_call: TRBV21-1

cdr3_aa: CASSQRDRGPYGYTF
cdr3_nt: TGTGCCAGCAGCCAACGGGACAGGGGGCCCTATGGCTACACCTTC
cdr3_length: 15
j_call: TRBJ1-2
clone_size: .
d_call: TRBD1
v_call: TRBV3-1

cdr3_aa: CASSLGSGWLPLLHEQYF
cdr3_nt: TGTGCCAGCAGTTTAGGTAGCGGGTGGCTCCCTCTCCTCCACGAGCAGTACTTC
cdr3_length: 18
j_call: TRBJ2-7
clone_size: .
d_call: TRBD2
v_call: TRBV28

cdr3_aa: CASSLLRATLNTGELFF
cdr3_nt: TGTGCCAGCAGCTTATTGAGAGCCACATTGAACACCGGGGAGCTGTTTTTT
cdr3_length: 17
j_call: TRBJ2-2
clone_size: few
d_call: .
v_call: TRBV11-2

cdr3_aa: CASREMGLAGRDTQYF
cdr3_nt: TGTGCCAGCAGGGAAATGGGACTAGCGGGAAGAGATACGCAGTATTTT
cdr3_length: 16
j_call: TRBJ2-3
clone_size: few
d_call: TRBD2
v_call: TRBV28

cdr3_aa: CSAIDNRDSYEQYF
cdr3_nt: TGCAGTGCTATTGATAACAGGGATTCCTACGAGCAGTACTTC
cdr3_length: 14
j_call: TRBJ2-7
clone_size: .
d_call: .
v_call: TRBV20-1

cdr3_aa: CSVVEGSGQPQHF
cdr3_nt: TGCAGCGTTGTGGAGGGATCGGGTCAGCCCCAGCATTTT
cdr3_length: 13
j_call: TRBJ1-5
clone_size: many
d_call: .
v_call: TRBV29-1

cdr3_aa: CASSQEDIKRGYTF
cdr3_nt: TGTGCCAGCAGCCAGGAGGACATCAAGAGGGGCTACACCTTC
cdr3_length: 14
j_call: TRBJ1-2
clone_size: few
d_call: .
v_call: TRBV16

cdr3_aa: CASSYFLSQFSNQPQHF
cdr3_nt: TGTGCCAGCAGTTATTTTTTGAGTCAGTTTAGCAATCAGCCCCAGCATTTT
cdr3_length: 17
j_call: TRBJ1-5
clone_size: few
d_call: .
v_call: TRBV6-9

cdr3_aa: CASSLGEGEAFF
cdr3_nt: TGTGCCAGCAGCTTAGGTGAGGGGGAAGCTTTCTTT
cdr3_length: 12
j_call: TRBJ1-1
clone_size: .
d_call: .
v_call: TRBV7-6

cdr3_aa: CATSDGVSSYNEQYF
cdr3_nt: TGTGCCACCAGTGATGGGGTATCCTCCTACAATGAGCAGTACTTC
cdr3_length: 15
j_call: TRBJ2-7
clone_size: .
d_call: .
v_call: TRBV24-1

cdr3_aa: CASSLGRFLEQYF
cdr3_nt: TGCGCCAGCAGCTTGGGACGGTTTCTTGAGCAGTACTTC
cdr3_length: 13
j_call: TRBJ2-5
clone_size: .
d_call: .
v_call: TRBV5-1

cdr3_aa: CASSVRWDSYEQYF
cdr3_nt: TGCGCCAGCAGCGTACGATGGGACAGCTACGAGCAGTACTTC
cdr3_length: 14
j_call: TRBJ2-7
clone_size: once
d_call: TRBD1
v_call: TRBV5-1

cdr3_aa: CASSPGTGGDTEAFF
cdr3_nt: TGCGCCAGCAGCCCGGGGACAGGGGGCGACACTGAAGCTTTCTTT
cdr3_length: 15
j_call: TRBJ1-1
clone_size: .
d_call: TRBD1
v_call: TRBV5-1

cdr3_aa: CASSFVSDTQYF
cdr3_nt: TGTGCCAGCAGTTTTGTCTCAGATACGCAGTATTTT
cdr3_length: 12
j_call: TRBJ2-3
clone_size: .
d_call: .
v_call: TRBV12-3/TRBV12-4

cdr3_aa: CASSSAGTSNEKLFF
cdr3_nt: TGTGCCAGCAGTTCGGCCGGGACATCTAATGAAAAACTGTTTTTT
cdr3_length: 15
j_call: TRBJ1-4
clone_size: .
d_call: .
v_call: TRBV2

cdr3_aa: CSAQDRANYGYTF
cdr3_nt: TGCAGTGCTCAGGACAGGGCTAACTATGGCTACACCTTC
cdr3_length: 13
j_call: TRBJ1-2
clone_size: few
d_call: TRBD1
v_call: TRBV20-1

cdr3_aa: CSARDTGARAYGYTF
cdr3_nt: TGCAGTGCTAGAGATACAGGGGCGCGGGCCTATGGCTACACCTTC
cdr3_length: 15
j_call: TRBJ1-2
clone_size: once
d_call: TRBD1
v_call: TRBV20-1

cdr3_aa: CAITERVNYEQYF
cdr3_nt: TGTGCCATAACGGAACGGGTGAACTACGAGCAGTACTTC
cdr3_length: 13
j_call: TRBJ2-7
clone_size: .
d_call: .
v_call: TRBV10-3

cdr3_aa: CASSLECRGRYEQYF
cdr3_nt: TGTGCCAGCAGCTTAGAGTGTCGGGGGCGGTACGAGCAGTACTTC
cdr3_length: 15
j_call: TRBJ2-7
clone_size: .
d_call: .
v_call: TRBV7-4

cdr3_aa: CASRKAATDTQYF
cdr3_nt: TGTGCCAGCAGGAAAGCGGCCACAGATACGCAGTATTTT
cdr3_length: 13
j_call: TRBJ2-3
clone_size: few
d_call: .
v_call: TRBV7-9

cdr3_aa: CASSSRTSGYGQYF
cdr3_nt: TGTGCCAGCAGTTCCCGGACTAGCGGCTACGGGCAGTACTTC
cdr3_length: 14
j_call: TRBJ2-4
clone_size: few
d_call: TRBD2
v_call: TRBV27

cdr3_aa: CASSSAAAQKNIQYF
cdr3_nt: TGTGCCAGCAGTTCCGCGGCAGCTCAAAAAAACATTCAGTACTTC
cdr3_length: 15
j_call: TRBJ2-4
clone_size: many
d_call: .
v_call: TRBV6-5

cdr3_aa: CASSFDGDEQFF
cdr3_nt: TGCGCCAGCAGCTTCGATGGGGATGAGCAGTTCTTC
cdr3_length: 12
j_call: TRBJ2-1
clone_size: .
d_call: .
v_call: TRBV5-1